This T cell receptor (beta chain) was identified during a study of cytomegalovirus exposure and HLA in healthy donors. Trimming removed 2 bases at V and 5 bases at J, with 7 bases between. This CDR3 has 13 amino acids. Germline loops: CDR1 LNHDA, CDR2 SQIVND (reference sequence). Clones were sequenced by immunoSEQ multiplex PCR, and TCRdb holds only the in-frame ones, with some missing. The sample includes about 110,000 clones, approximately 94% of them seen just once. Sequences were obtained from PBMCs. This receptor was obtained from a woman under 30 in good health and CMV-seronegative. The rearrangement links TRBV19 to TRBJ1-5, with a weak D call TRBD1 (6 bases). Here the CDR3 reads CASSINRDQPQHF. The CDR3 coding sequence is TGTGCCAGTAGTATAAACAGGGATCAGCCCCAGCATTTT.